This T cell receptor (beta chain) was found in a study of technical replicates of blood from several donors. With 2 bases clipped from V and 4 bases from J, the junction kept 8 bases outside the gene matches. Looked up from germline, CDR1 is SGHRS and CDR2 is YFSETQ. The length of the CDR3 is 16 residues. Profiling relied on immunoSEQ multiplex PCR, and the TCRdb table lists in-frame clones only, not all of them. This table holds about 100,000 clones, 95% found once. The sequenced material came from T cells isolated from PBMCs. This clonotype was obtained from a human donor in good health. The chain couples TRBV5-1 to TRBJ2-3; 9 bases fit TRBD2. DNA of the CDR3: TGCGCCAGCAGCTTCGTAGCGGGAGAGGTCGCAGATACGCAGTATTTT. Its translation: CASSFVAGEVADTQYF.